Listed here is a single T cell receptor beta chain. Its specificity is not known. This sample is drawn from a study of beta chain features in type 1 diabetes. Overall study findings and caveats: There was a moderate but significant shortening of TCRB CDR3s in all four CD4+ subsets of Type 1 diabetes patients.

Since all of the isolated RNA was reverse transcribed, expressed TCRB transcripts were what got sequenced. Data came from immunoSEQ multiplex PCR; TCRdb stores just in-frame clones and leaves some out. Of a few hundred thousand clones in the sample, roughly a tenth were seen once. CDR1 and CDR2 from the germline V gene are MDHEN and SYDVKM. CDR3 length equals 13 residues. Trimming at V came to 5 bases and at J to 3 bases, leaving 3 bases not matched to a gene. Sequencing was done on a sample of naive CD4+ T cells from blood. The chain uses TRBV28 and TRBJ2-5; 7 bases are shared with TRBD1. This clonotype was obtained from a man aged 25-45 years with type 1 diabetes. The CDR3: CASSEGQEETQYF. CDR3 bases: TGTGCCAGCAGTGAAGGACAGGAAGAGACCCAGTACTTC. Using reference TRBV28 and TRBJ2-5 for the parts outside the CDR3, the full variable domain is DVKVTQSSRYLVKRTGEKVFLECVQDMDHENMFWYRQDPGLGLRLIYFSYDVKMKEKGDIPEGYSVSREKKERFSLILESASTNQTSMYLCASSEGQEETQYFGPGTRLLVL.